This is a list of T cell receptor beta chains from one sample in a study of blood T cell repertoires in COVID-19. The table came from immunoSEQ multiplex PCR; TCRdb's copy has only in-frame clones and leaves some out. The sample yields hundreds of thousands of clones, 70% to 90% seen once. The sample was PBMCs or T cells enriched from blood (not recorded which). Receptor source: a woman in her fifties or sixties who had recovered from COVID-19. CDR3s include the opening cysteine and the closing phenylalanine or tryptophan. The order of the fields is clone size, J gene, V gene, D gene, CDR3 protein, CDR3 DNA. A D gene is named only where the DNA matches it firmly. The size entry is marked missing in some rows and otherwise reads once, few, many or a size class.

.,TRBJ2-7,TRBV5-6,.,CASSLTGEYYEQYF,TGTGCCAGCAGCTTGACAGGAGAATACTACGAGCAGTACTTC
.,TRBJ2-1,TRBV14,TRBD2,CASSQDAGLAVRNEQFF,TGTGCCAGCAGCCAAGATGCGGGACTAGCGGTCCGCAATGAGCAGTTCTTC
.,TRBJ2-2,TRBV7-3,.,CASSFVTGELFF,TGTGCCAGCAGCTTCGTAACCGGGGAGCTGTTTTTT
.,TRBJ1-4,TRBV15,.,CATSRATATNEKLFF,TGTGCCACCAGCAGAGCTACAGCCACTAATGAAAAACTGTTTTTT
.,TRBJ2-3,TRBV10-2,TRBD2,CASSLGLAGARQYF,TGCGCCAGCAGTTTGGGACTAGCGGGAGCTCGTCAGTATTTT
few,TRBJ1-6,TRBV5-4,TRBD1,CASSDDRGRTLHF,TGTGCCAGCAGCGACGACAGGGGGCGAACCCTCCACTTT
.,TRBJ2-7,TRBV5-8,TRBD2,CASSLETSGPRSYEQYF,TGTGCCAGCAGCTTGGAGACTAGCGGGCCCCGTTCCTACGAGCAGTACTTC
.,TRBJ2-1,TRBV27,.,CASSLIYSSYNEQFF,TGTGCCAGCAGTTTAATTTATAGCTCCTACAATGAGCAGTTCTTC
.,TRBJ1-4,TRBV6-5,.,CAIRGEAEKLFF,TGTGCCATACGGGGAGAGGCGGAAAAACTGTTTTTT
.,TRBJ1-4,TRBV5-1,.,CASSLYGSDEKLFF,TGCGCCAGCAGCTTGTACGGGTCCGACGAAAAACTGTTTTTT
.,TRBJ1-1,TRBV28,.,CASIWGGLGTEAFF,TGTGCCAGCATCTGGGGGGGGCTAGGAACTGAAGCTTTCTTT
few,TRBJ2-5,TRBV18,.,CASSQSRINSETQYF,TGTGCCAGCTCACAATCCCGTATAAATTCGGAGACCCAGTACTTC
.,TRBJ2-1,TRBV2,TRBD2,CASSVETSSYNEQFF,TGTGCCAGCAGTGTGGAGACTAGCAGCTACAATGAGCAGTTCTTC
.,TRBJ1-5,TRBV28,.,CASSLRGRGGNQPQHF,TGTGCCAGCAGTTTACGGGGCAGGGGAGGCAATCAGCCCCAGCATTTT
.,TRBJ2-3,TRBV7-2,.,CASSFRENTDTQYF,TGTGCCAGCAGCTTTAGAGAGAACACAGATACGCAGTATTTT
.,TRBJ2-2,TRBV7-2,.,CASSLLAPNTGELFF,TGTGCCAGCAGCTTACTAGCGCCGAACACCGGGGAGCTGTTTTTT
.,TRBJ2-7,TRBV7-2,.,CASYGGLEQYF,TGTGCCAGCTACGGGGGTCTCGAGCAGTACTTC
.,TRBJ2-3,TRBV5-1,TRBD1,CASSLGGGASTDTQYF,TGCGCCAGCAGCTTGGGAGGGGGCGCATCCACAGATACGCAGTATTTT
.,TRBJ2-5,TRBV24-1,TRBD2,CATSVTDRGGSGRARETQYF,TGTGCCACCAGTGTCACGGACAGGGGAGGTAGCGGGAGGGCCCGAGAGACCCAGTACTTC
.,TRBJ1-3,TRBV11-2,.,CASSSVTLSGNTIYF,TGTGCCAGCTCGAGCGTAACCCTCTCTGGAAACACCATATATTTT
.,TRBJ2-1,TRBV10-3,.,CAIRTDSSYNEQFF,TGTGCCATCAGAACGGACAGCTCCTACAATGAGCAGTTCTTC
.,TRBJ1-6,TRBV30,.,CAWNPGNSPLHF,TGTGCCTGGAACCCGGGGAATTCACCCCTCCACTTT
.,TRBJ2-7,TRBV28,TRBD2,CASSVGTSGTYEQYF,TGTGCCAGCAGTGTCGGGACTAGCGGGACGTACGAGCAGTACTTC
.,TRBJ2-7,TRBV7-9,.,CASSLSIDSYEQYF,TGTGCCAGCAGCTTATCTATCGACTCCTACGAGCAGTACTTC
.,TRBJ2-7,TRBV2,.,CVTKRNPYEQYF,TGTGTCACCAAGAGAAACCCCTACGAGCAGTACTTC
.,TRBJ2-1,TRBV29-1,TRBD2,CSVVTSGRRYEQFF,TGCAGCGTAGTTACTAGCGGGAGAAGGTATGAGCAGTTCTTC
once,TRBJ2-7,TRBV19,.,CASSLGGPTFQQYF,TGTGCCAGTAGTCTAGGAGGGCCTACTTTCCAGCAGTACTTC
.,TRBJ2-1,TRBV28,TRBD2,CASSSGSQRGYNEQFF,TGTGCCAGCAGTTCCGGATCCCAGCGGGGGTACAATGAGCAGTTCTTC
once,TRBJ1-5,TRBV12-3/TRBV12-4,TRBD1,CASSQQGRPQHF,TGTGCCAGCAGCCAACAGGGGCGGCCCCAGCATTTT
.,TRBJ2-7,TRBV7-9,TRBD1,CASSLGGQGTYEQYF,TGTGCCAGCAGCTTAGGGGGACAGGGGACATACGAGCAGTACTTC
few,TRBJ1-2,TRBV5-6,.,CASRLTGMYGYTF,TGTGCCAGCAGGCTTACAGGGATGTATGGCTACACCTTC
.,TRBJ1-3,TRBV5-1,.,CASSSRGSFSSGNTIYF,TGCGCCAGCAGCTCTAGGGGTTCTTTTTCTTCTGGAAACACCATATATTTT
few,TRBJ2-7,TRBV5-4,TRBD2,CASSPSTSGRIYEQYF,TGTGCCAGCAGCCCATCGACTAGCGGGAGAATCTACGAGCAGTACTTC
few,TRBJ1-2,TRBV5-6,.,CASSYPPYSQGYTF,TGTGCCAGCAGCTACCCGCCCTACTCACAGGGCTACACCTTC
.,TRBJ1-5,TRBV19,.,CASANQGPGNQPQHF,TGTGCCAGTGCTAACCAGGGGCCGGGCAATCAGCCCCAGCATTTT
.,TRBJ2-5,TRBV2,.,CASSDRETQYF,TGTGCCAGCAGTGACCGGGAGACCCAGTACTTC
.,TRBJ1-6,TRBV30,.,CAWRSRADSPLHF,TGTGCCTGGAGGAGCAGGGCGGATTCACCCCTCCACTTT
.,TRBJ1-5,TRBV15,.,CATSRDWQGGRPQHF,TGTGCCACCAGCAGAGATTGGCAGGGTGGTCGGCCCCAGCATTTT
.,TRBJ1-1,TRBV6-1,.,CASSEAGSGTEAFF,TGTGCCAGCAGTGAAGCCGGCTCGGGCACTGAAGCTTTCTTT
.,TRBJ1-2,TRBV27,TRBD1,CASSLWGDSYGYTF,TGTGCCAGCAGTTTATGGGGGGACAGCTATGGCTACACCTTC